The source of this TCR beta chain is a study of human T cells and chemical hapten exposure. Study as a whole: Patch tests applied 0.01% DPC to the upper back and were scored after 6 days. Patients, mostly women, had alopecia areata, alopecia totalis or alopecia universalis.

This CDR3 has 15 residues. Time point of the sample: pre-sensitization, week 0. Treatment defined: therapeutic diphenylcyclopropenone sensitization with weekly scalp DPC. This clonotype was recorded a few times. Original handling: Samples contained a median of about 100,000 TCRs, with a range of about 23,224 to 690,600. Via MiXCR, TCRdb re-called the RACE reads, giving one row per CDR3 protein. These V and J calls originate from TCRdb's pipeline instead of the authors' own analysis. The table lists around 300,000 distinct CDR3 sequences, approximately 5% of them singletons. The rearrangement links TRBV21-1 to TRBJ1-2; the D segment call TRBD1 is taken from the table without a DNA check. TRBV21-1 is annotated as a pseudogene. This specimen was whole blood, taken in connection with sensitization to the hapten diphenylcyclopropenone (DPC). The clonotype was recovered from a woman aged 18-29 years with alopecia areata. Some clones in this sample may be carry-over from other donors' samples. CDR3 loop: CASRSTGQPNYGYTF. The CDR3 nucleotides read TGTGCCAGCCGCAGCACGGGACAGCCTAACTATGGCTACACCTTC.